A single sample is the source of the 8 T cell receptor beta chains below, sequenced in a study of T cells in Graves' hyperthyroidism and ophthalmopathy. Authors of the study amplified TCR beta CDR3 regions from RNA transcripts. Researchers ran a first-round RT-PCR on the TCR CDR3 using the HTBI primer set. TCRdb recomputed calls from the multiplex PCR reads with MiXCR, one row per CDR3 protein. The sample lists a few hundred thousand distinct CDR3 sequences, 46% occurring once. Sequenced material: peripheral blood or thyroid tissue (not recorded which). The receptors stem from an adult woman with Graves' disease, either hyperthyroidism or ophthalmopathy (not recorded which).

The V call is TRBV29-1, the J call TRBJ1-1; 7 bases fit TRBD1. The CDR3 has 14 residues. Germline V gene data show CDR1 as SQVTM and CDR2 as ANQGSEA. V was pared by 6 bases and J by 4 bases, with 11 bases of the junction left unmatched. This CDR3 reads CSVPQTGRGTEAFF. The DNA for the CDR3 is TGCAGCGTGCCTCAGACAGGGAGAGGCACTGAAGCTTTCTTT.

A few counts support this clonotype. V is TRBV27 and J is TRBJ2-7; D not resolved. Trimming removed 0 bases at V and 0 bases at J, with 15 bases between. Germline CDR1 MNHEY, CDR2 SMNVEV (reference sequence). The CDR3 is made up of 17 amino acids. CDR3 DNA sequence: TGTGCCAGCAGTTTATCCCCCTCCGCCGATAGCTCCTACGAGCAGTACTTC. Translating gives CASSLSPSADSSYEQYF.

The rearrangement uses TRBV28 and TRBJ2-7; TRBD2 agrees at 12 bases. Germline CDR1 MDHEN, CDR2 SYDVKM. This CDR3 comprises 14 residues. V was pared by 4 bases and J by 6 bases, with 4 bases of the junction left unmatched. The CDR3 loop reads CASSSTSGSREQYF. The CDR3 nucleotides read TGTGCCAGCAGTTCGACTAGCGGGAGTCGCGAGCAGTACTTC.

The CDR3 coding sequence is TGTGCCAGCGGCCCCGGAGAAGATAGCGAAAAACTGTTTTTT. It specifies CASGPGEDSEKLFF. V gene TRBV25-1 combines with J gene TRBJ1-4; D gene unclear. The CDR3 covers 14 residues. Germline CDR1 MGHDK, CDR2 SYGVNS. The V gene lost 8 bases and the J gene lost 8 bases, with 18 bases spanning the gap.

The V gene is TRBV15, the J gene TRBJ2-5; the D gene is possibly TRBD1 (6 bases). CDR1 is LNHNV, CDR2 YYDKDF, per germline (reference sequence). This CDR3 region has 17 residues. V dropped 8 bases and J dropped 1 base, with 23 bases sitting between them. CDR3 nucleotides: TGTGCCACCCCCGCGTCAAACAGGGCGAGGGGCCAAGAGACCCAGTACTTC. It yields the protein CATPASNRARGQETQYF.

The rearrangement joins TRBV6-6 to TRBJ1-1; D unclear. CDR3 length equals 12 residues. The ends were cut back, 6 bases at V and 8 bases at J, with 13 bases in the middle. Germline V gene sequence: CDR1 MNHNY, CDR2 SVGAGI (reference sequence). The CDR3 loop is CASRPGGEEAFF. The CDR3 DNA reads as TGTGCCAGCAGACCCGGTGGAGAAGAAGCTTTCTTT.

This clonotype was seen more than once but under ten times. The gene calls are TRBV2 and TRBJ2-3, with D hard to call. V was cut by 8 bases and J by 1 base, with 13 bases left in between. The CDR3 totals 14 residues. Looked up from germline, CDR1 is SNHLY and CDR2 is FYNNEI. This chain's CDR3 is CASAETYRTDTQYF. DNA of the CDR3: TGTGCCAGCGCCGAGACCTATCGCACAGATACGCAGTATTTT.

The CDR3 sequence is CATSRRQGTYEQYF. CDR3 nucleotides: TGTGCCACCAGCAGGAGACAGGGGACCTACGAGCAGTACTTC. The J gene is TRBJ2-7, the V gene TRBV15, with 8 bases lining up with TRBD1. CDR1 and CDR2 from the germline V gene are LNHNV and YYDKDF (reference sequence). This CDR3 spans 14 amino acids. J lost 2 bases, V lost 3 bases, and 3 bases had no gene match.